A selection of T cell receptor beta chains follows, all from one sample in a study of shared clonotypes between healthy human individuals. The assay was immunoSEQ multiplex PCR, and TCRdb's table has in-frame clones only and misses some. There are 850,000 to 1,200,000 clones in the sample; approximately 72% occur only once, and approximately 1.5% lies in the top ten. Sequenced material: memory CD4+ T cells sorted from blood. These TCRs come from a man aged 18 to 30 in good health. Both conserved end residues are part of each CDR3. D genes are given only for firm matches. Not every row has a clone size; where given, it reads once, few, many or a size class.

>NA|TRBV20-1|TRBJ1-1|few
CSASFRAEAFF
TGCAGTGCTAGTTTCAGGGCTGAAGCTTTCTTT
>TRBD1|TRBV4-1|TRBJ2-6|NA
CASSPGQGPAGANVLTF
TGCGCCAGCAGCCCAGGACAGGGGCCAGCTGGGGCCAACGTCCTGACTTTC
>TRBD2|TRBV5-1|TRBJ2-2|NA
CASSLGTRDPGELFF
TGCGCCAGCAGCTTGGGGACTAGAGATCCCGGGGAGCTGTTTTTT
>NA|TRBV30|TRBJ1-4|once
CAWSEARGLNEKLFF
TGTGCCTGGAGTGAAGCCAGGGGACTTAATGAAAAACTGTTTTTT
>NA|TRBV6-5|TRBJ1-3|NA
CASSYSALSGNTIYF
TGTGCCAGCAGTTACTCCGCCCTCTCTGGAAACACCATATATTTT
>NA|TRBV28|TRBJ2-7|NA
CASSFLANPYEQYF
TGTGCCAGCAGTTTTTTAGCGAATCCCTACGAGCAGTACTTC
>NA|TRBV19|TRBJ2-1|NA
CASSTTVSSYNEQFF
TGTGCCAGTAGTACGACAGTGAGCTCCTACAATGAGCAGTTCTTC
>NA|TRBV19|TRBJ2-7|few
CASSENSYEQYF
TGTGCCAGTAGCGAAAACTCCTACGAGCAGTACTTC
>NA|TRBV29-1|TRBJ1-1|NA
CSVGSAGTEAFF
TGCAGCGTTGGCTCCGCGGGCACTGAAGCTTTCTTT
>NA|TRBV29-1|TRBJ2-1|NA
CSVEDVRNPYNEQFF
TGCAGCGTTGAAGATGTACGTAACCCCTACAATGAGCAGTTCTTC
>NA|TRBV6-1|TRBJ2-7|NA
CASSVQGAYEQYF
TGTGCCAGCAGTGTCCAGGGCGCCTACGAGCAGTACTTC
>TRBD2|TRBV5-1|TRBJ2-4|NA
CASSLASGTQNIQYF
TGCGCCAGCAGCTTAGCTAGCGGGACCCAGAACATTCAGTACTTC
>NA|TRBV4-3|TRBJ2-1|NA
CASSQGGTQFF
TGCGCCAGCAGCCAAGGCGGAACACAGTTCTTC
>TRBD2|TRBV7-2|TRBJ2-3|many
CASSSTSGRTDTQYF
TGTGCCAGCAGCTCGACTAGCGGGAGGACAGATACGCAGTATTTT
>TRBD1|TRBV5-1|TRBJ2-5|NA
CASSLGTGGQETQYF
TGCGCCAGCAGCTTGGGGACAGGGGGGCAAGAGACCCAGTACTTC
>NA|TRBV11-1|TRBJ1-1|NA
CASSLVPGVTEAFF
TGTGCCAGCAGCTTAGTCCCCGGGGTCACTGAAGCTTTCTTT
>TRBD1|TRBV10-3|TRBJ1-6|NA
CAISESTGQGNSPLHF
TGTGCCATCAGTGAGTCGACGGGACAGGGTAATTCACCCCTCCACTTT
>NA|TRBV10-3|TRBJ2-3|NA
CAISAAAGPTDTQYF
TGTGCCATCAGTGCGGCGGCAGGGCCCACAGATACGCAGTATTTT
>TRBD2|TRBV5-1|TRBJ2-7|NA
CASSLAGLAGVEQYF
TGCGCCAGCAGCTTGGCTGGACTAGCGGGAGTCGAGCAGTACTTC
>NA|TRBV30|TRBJ1-4|NA
CAWSVQGGREKLFF
TGTGCCTGGAGTGTCCAGGGAGGACGTGAAAAACTGTTTTTT
>NA|TRBV5-8|TRBJ1-5|few
CASSLENQPQHF
TGTGCCAGCAGCTTGGAGAATCAGCCCCAGCATTTT
>NA|TRBV19|TRBJ1-1|few
CASSTNRDTTEAFF
TGTGCCAGTAGTACGAACCGGGACACCACTGAAGCTTTCTTT
>NA|TRBV20-1|TRBJ2-1|NA
CSAVGGEQFF
TGCAGTGCGGTGGGGGGTGAGCAGTTCTTC
>NA|TRBV27|TRBJ1-1|once
CASSLTWGSTEAFF
TGTGCCAGCAGTTTGACCTGGGGGAGCACTGAAGCTTTCTTT
>NA|TRBV18|TRBJ2-6|NA
CASSPTLSGANVLTF
TGTGCCAGCTCACCAACCCTCTCTGGGGCCAACGTCCTGACTTTC
>NA|TRBV5-1|TRBJ1-6|NA
CASSLAGTGNSPLHF
TGCGCCAGCAGCTTGGCCGGTACGGGTAATTCACCCCTCCACTTT
>NA|TRBV18|TRBJ1-2|NA
CASSPPAGRYGYTF
TGTGCCAGCTCACCACCGGCCGGGCGCTATGGCTACACCTTC
>NA|TRBV13|TRBJ2-1|NA
CASSPWTEMEGNEQFF
TGTGCCAGCAGCCCTTGGACAGAAATGGAGGGCAATGAGCAGTTCTTC
>NA|TRBV4-1|TRBJ1-1|NA
CASSRNSLMNTEAFF
TGCGCCAGCAGCCGCAACAGCCTCATGAACACTGAAGCTTTCTTT
>NA|TRBV6-1|TRBJ2-7|NA
CASANYEQYF
TGTGCCAGCGCAAACTACGAGCAGTACTTC
>TRBD1|TRBV18|TRBJ2-5|few
CASSRRDRQGETQYF
TGTGCCAGCTCACGCCGGGACAGGCAAGGAGAGACCCAGTACTTC
>NA|TRBV6-5|TRBJ2-2|NA
CASSQFVGELFF
TGTGCCAGCTCACAGTTCGTCGGGGAGCTGTTTTTT
>NA|TRBV5-1|TRBJ1-2|NA
CASSPGQTYGYTF
TGCGCCAGCAGCCCCGGACAGACCTATGGCTACACCTTC